One sample yielded the 7 T cell receptor beta chains listed below, sequenced in a study of T-cell reconstitution after alpha-beta-depleted transplantation in children. Preparation of the TCRbeta library involved a method that used unique molecular identifiers. TCRdb reprocessed the PCR reads via MiXCR and lists one record per CDR3 protein. The table lists about 1,000,000 distinct CDR3 sequences, about 26% of them singletons. Sequenced material: PBMCs, mostly from graft donor cells, taken 360 days after TCRalphabeta/CD19-depleted stem cell transplant. These receptors came from a boy in the first two years of life who had a stem cell transplant for SCID, so the T cells may come from the graft donor.

The chain joins TRBV20-1 to TRBJ1-1; D gene unclear. This CDR3 is 14 amino acids long. Trimming shortened V by 5 bases and J by 0 bases, and 13 bases separated the two germline ends. Looked up from germline, CDR1 is DFQATT and CDR2 is SNEGSKA (reference sequence). This CDR3 is CSAVEMRVNTEAFF. DNA for the CDR3: TGCAGTGCTGTAGAAATGAGGGTGAACACTGAAGCTTTCTTT.

This clonotype was found a few times. This chain connects TRBV28 to TRBJ2-3, with 7 bases fitting TRBD1. Trimming removed 5 bases from V and 2 bases from J; junction bases left unmatched: 7. This CDR3 has 15 residues. CDR1 and CDR2 (germline): MDHEN, SYDVKM. CDR3 loop: CASSDGTAYTDTQYF. In nucleotides, the CDR3 is TGTGCCAGCAGTGATGGGACAGCCTACACAGATACGCAGTATTTT.

This clonotype has only a few counts. The chain carries TRBV4-3 and TRBJ2-3; the D gene is possibly TRBD1 (6 bases). CDR3 size: 16 residues. Trimming took 0 bases from V and 2 from J, leaving 12 bases between them. Germline V CDR1 and CDR2: LGHNA, YSLEER. The CDR3 DNA sequence: TGCGCCAGCAGCCAAGAGAAACAGGGTATCACAGATACGCAGTATTTT. Translation: CASSQEKQGITDTQYF.

V and J are TRBV28 and TRBJ2-7; D unclear. Per germline, CDR1 MDHEN and CDR2 SYDVKM. The CDR3 has 14 residues. V was trimmed by 5 bases and J by 6 bases, leaving 17 bases between them. CDR3 sequence reads: CASSPLLRRSEQYF. In DNA form, the CDR3 reads TGTGCCAGCAGTCCCCTCCTTCGACGATCCGAGCAGTACTTC.

This clonotype was seen only a few times. The chain combines TRBV7-2 with TRBJ2-3; 11 bases line up with TRBD2. Trimming took 0 bases from V and 4 from J; bases not matched to a gene: 6. This CDR3 spans 17 amino acids. The germline gives CDR1 SGHTA, CDR2 FQGNSA. The CDR3 region has the DNA TGTGCCAGCAGCTTAGCCCTCTCTAGCGGGGGGTCAGATACGCAGTATTTT. Encoded protein: CASSLALSSGGSDTQYF.

This clonotype occurred many times. V gene TRBV6-1 combines with J gene TRBJ2-7; 9 positions agree with TRBD2. The germline CDR1 and CDR2 sequences are MNHNS and SASEGT. CDR3 length equals 15 residues. With 6 bases clipped from V and 1 base from J, the junction kept 7 bases outside the gene matches. CDR3 residues: CASRPTSGPSYEQYF. The CDR3 DNA follows: TGTGCCAGCAGACCTACTAGCGGGCCTTCCTACGAGCAGTACTTC.

DNA for the CDR3: TGCGCCAGCAGCCAAGAAGTTTGGAACACCGGGGAGCTGTTTTTT. This encodes CASSQEVWNTGELFF. The chain combines TRBV4-1 with TRBJ2-2, with D uncertain. Trimming pared 0 bases from V and 1 base from J, leaving 6 bases between. The CDR3 runs 15 residues. CDR1 MGHRA and CDR2 YSYEKL come from the germline V gene.